This entry lists 21 T cell receptor beta chains sequenced from one sample in a study of cytomegalovirus exposure and HLA in healthy donors. PCR used 60 Vbeta primers and 13 Jbeta primers. Assay: immunoSEQ multiplex PCR; the TCRdb copy retains only in-frame clones and omits some. In the table there are more than 100,000 clones, roughly three quarters of which are singletons. Material: PBMCs. These receptors all stem from a woman aged 18-29 years in good health and CMV-seronegative.

The CDR3 spells CASTSDRGRRSGNTIYF. In nucleotides, the CDR3 is TGTGCCAGTACTAGCGACAGGGGCCGACGCTCTGGAAACACCATATATTTT. The rearrangement joins TRBV19 to TRBJ1-3; 8 positions agree with TRBD1. CDR3 size: 17 residues. Trimming removed 7 bases from V and 0 bases from J; junction bases left unmatched: 11. The germline CDR1 and CDR2 sequences are LNHDA and SQIVND (reference sequence). Variable domain in full (rest from reference TRBV19 and TRBJ1-3): DGGITQSPKYLFRKEGQNVTLSCEQNLNHDAMYWYRQDPGQGLRLIYYSQIVNDFQKGDIAEGYSVSREKKESFPLTVTSAQKNPTAFYLCASTSDRGRRSGNTIYFGEGSWLTVV.

V and J are TRBV6-5 and TRBJ1-1; possibly TRBD1 for D (6 bases). Trimming cost V 7 bases and J 4 bases, with 19 bases left between them. Per the germline V gene, CDR1 is MNHEY and CDR2 is SVGAGI. The CDR3 length is 15 residues. The CDR3 DNA reads TGTGCCAGCACCAGACAGGCCTATTCCAGCACTGAAGCTTTCTTT. The encoded protein is CASTRQAYSSTEAFF.

The rearrangement links TRBV10-2 to TRBJ2-5; 8 bases map to TRBD1. The CDR3 is 16 amino acids. CDR1 is WSHSY, CDR2 SAAADI, per germline. Trimming took 4 bases from V and 5 from J; bases not matched to a gene: 12. The CDR3 reads CASSAVDRGTLETQYF. The CDR3 coding sequence is TGCGCCAGCAGTGCAGTAGACAGGGGAACGTTGGAGACCCAGTACTTC.

The rearrangement uses TRBV5-6 and TRBJ2-5; 10 nucleotides align to TRBD2. V gave up 2 bases and J gave up 5 bases; unmatched junction bases: 15. The CDR3 covers 18 residues. Germline V gene lookup returns CDR1 SGHDT and CDR2 YYEEEE. The CDR3 sequence: CASSLLVGLAGVRETQYF. CDR3 coding DNA: TGTGCCAGCAGCTTATTAGTAGGTCTAGCGGGAGTCAGGGAGACCCAGTACTTC.

This rearrangement joins TRBV28 to TRBJ2-3; 8 bases are shared with TRBD2. The CDR3 is 12 residues long. Trimming cost V 8 bases and J 4 bases; bases outside gene matches: 2. Germline CDR1 MDHEN, CDR2 SYDVKM. CDR3 DNA: TGTGCCAGCTTAGCGGGATCAGATACGCAGTATTTT. Its translation is CASLAGSDTQYF.

This chain connects TRBV19 to TRBJ1-2, with TRBD1 matching over 7 bases. Germline V CDR1 and CDR2: LNHDA, SQIVND (reference sequence). V shed 5 bases and J 5 bases; nucleotides not matched to a gene: 14. This CDR3 contains 16 residues. CDR3: CASSHLSTTGSYGYTF. CDR3 nucleotide sequence: TGTGCCAGTAGTCACCTCTCCACGACAGGGTCTTATGGCTACACCTTC.

The chain recombines TRBV29-1 with TRBJ1-1, with TRBD1 matching 7 bases. Germline V lookup: CDR1 SQVTM, CDR2 ANQGSEA. V shed 5 bases and J 0 bases; nucleotides not matched to a gene: 9. The CDR3 is made up of 15 amino acids. For the CDR3, the DNA is TGCAGCGTTCCCTCGAGGGACAGACTGAACACTGAAGCTTTCTTT. It encodes CSVPSRDRLNTEAFF.

The V gene is TRBV18, the J gene TRBJ1-2, with a possible D match to TRBD1 (5 bases). Germline CDR1 and CDR2: KGHSH and LQKENI. There are 17 residues in the CDR3. Deletions cut 6 bases from V and 4 bases from J, with 24 bases between. CDR3 sequence: CASSRSGEGGAGYGYTF. The CDR3, as DNA: TGTGCCAGCTCGCGCTCTGGGGAAGGAGGGGCCGGCTATGGCTACACCTTC.

V is TRBV18 and J is TRBJ2-3; 7 bases align to TRBD2. The V segment lost 2 bases and the J segment 3 bases; nucleotides outside the gene matches: 11. The CDR3 is made up of 17 amino acids. Germline CDR1 is KGHSH and CDR2 is LQKENI. Written as DNA, the CDR3 is TGTGCCAGCTCACCAGTTCGCGGGGGTGTTAGGACAGATACGCAGTATTTT. It is translated as CASSPVRGGVRTDTQYF.

V usage is TRBV5-6 and J usage is TRBJ1-1; D not resolved. Germline loops: CDR1 SGHDT, CDR2 YYEEEE. This CDR3 spans 13 amino acids. Trimming shortened V by 1 base and J by 1 base, and 5 bases separated the two germline ends. The CDR3 DNA reads as TGTGCCAGCAGCTTGAAACAGAACACTGAAGCTTTCTTT. Amino acid sequence: CASSLKQNTEAFF.

The CDR3 DNA reads TGTGCCACTTCGACAGGGGCATGGACTGAAGCTTTCTTT. Its translation: CATSTGAWTEAFF. The rearrangement joins TRBV6-5 to TRBJ1-1; 8 bases match TRBD1. With V trimmed by 10 bases and J by 5 bases, 9 bases remained unmatched. Germline assignment: CDR1 MNHEY and CDR2 SVGAGI. The CDR3 totals 13 residues.

This clone was counted between two and nine times. The genes are TRBV19 and TRBJ2-2; D is uncertain. Per germline, CDR1 LNHDA and CDR2 SQIVND (reference sequence). There are 13 residues in the CDR3. V was shortened by 8 bases and J by 3 bases, with 10 bases between the two germline ends. The CDR3 nucleotides read TGTGCCAGTGTTAACAGAGACACCGGGGAGCTGTTTTTT. As protein: CASVNRDTGELFF.

In DNA, the CDR3 is TGTGCCAGCTCCTCCGGTCGAGGATCCACTGAAGCTTTCTTT. It translates to CASSSGRGSTEAFF. The rearrangement links TRBV18 to TRBJ1-1; unclear D gene. V was pared by 6 bases and J by 4 bases, with 15 bases between. CDR3 size: 14 residues. The V gene's germline CDR1 is KGHSH and CDR2 LQKENI.

This clone was detected once. The DNA for the CDR3 is TGTGCCAGCAGCTCCCCTAGCGGACTCACAGATACGCAGTATTTT. It yields the protein CASSSPSGLTDTQYF. J is TRBJ2-3 and V is TRBV5-6; 7 nucleotides match TRBD2. Per the germline V gene, CDR1 is SGHDT and CDR2 is YYEEEE. V was pared by 3 bases and J by 2 bases, with 6 bases of the junction left unmatched. The CDR3 loop spans 15 amino acids.

V is TRBV9 and J is TRBJ1-1; D perhaps matches TRBD1 (5 bases). V lost 3 bases to trimming and J lost 0 bases, with 15 bases between them. This CDR3 is 16 amino acids long. Germline CDR1 is SGDLS and CDR2 is YYNGEE. CDR3 loop: CASSADWGVMNTEAFF. The CDR3 bases are TGTGCCAGCAGCGCCGACTGGGGGGTAATGAACACTGAAGCTTTCTTT.

The V and J genes are TRBV2 and TRBJ2-3; TRBD2 agrees at 8 bases. The germline V gene encodes CDR1 SNHLY and CDR2 FYNNEI. With 8 bases clipped from V and 6 bases from J, the junction kept 10 bases outside the gene matches. The CDR3 loop spans 14 amino acids. In nucleotides, the CDR3 is TGTGCCAGCGGGAGGACTAGCCGGCGGGATACGCAGTATTTT. Encoded protein: CASGRTSRRDTQYF.

J is TRBJ1-2 and V is TRBV30; unclear D gene. The CDR3 consists of 12 residues. Germline-derived CDR1 and CDR2 are GTSNPN and SVGIG (reference sequence). Trimming took off 7 bases at V and 2 bases at J, with 11 bases between the two ends. The CDR3 region has the DNA TGTGCCTACATTAGCTTAAACTATGGCTACACCTTC. Translation: CAYISLNYGYTF. The variable domain in full, with the rest retrieved from reference TRBV30 and TRBJ1-2, is SQTIHQWPATLVQPVGSPLSLECTVEGTSNPNLYWYRQAAGRGLQLLFYSVGIGQISSEVPQNLSASRPQDRQFILSSKKLLLSDSGFYLCAYISLNYGYTFGSGTRLTVV.

The V gene is TRBV18, the J gene TRBJ1-1; 8 bases are shared with TRBD1. Germline V gene sequence: CDR1 KGHSH, CDR2 LQKENI. The CDR3 sequence is 14 residues long. The V gene end was trimmed by 3 bases and the J gene end by 1 base; junction bases not matched to a gene: 1. The CDR3 DNA reads TGTGCCAGCTCACCGGGACAGGAGAACACTGAAGCTTTCTTT. Amino acids: CASSPGQENTEAFF.

This clone was picked up one time. The J gene is TRBJ1-5, the V gene TRBV4-2, with D possibly matching TRBD1 (5 bases). Per the germline V gene, CDR1 is LGHNA and CDR2 is YNFKEQ. V was pared by 1 base and J by 4 bases, with 8 bases between. This CDR3 contains 14 residues. This CDR3 reads CASSQGGRNQPQHF. DNA for the CDR3: TGTGCCAGCAGCCAAGGGGGCAGGAATCAGCCCCAGCATTTT.

The rearrangement joins TRBV27 to TRBJ2-1; 7 nucleotides match TRBD1. Germline trimming cut 5 bases from V and 8 bases from J; bases unmatched to any gene: 12. The CDR3 has 15 residues. From germline, CDR1 is MNHEY and CDR2 SMNVEV (reference sequence). This CDR3 reads CASSPTINRGYEQFF. The CDR3 DNA reads as TGTGCCAGCAGTCCTACCATAAACAGGGGATATGAGCAGTTCTTC.

The chain has TRBV21-1 and TRBJ2-5; TRBD2 is the table's D call, not checked against the DNA. TRBV21-1 is termed a pseudogene. This CDR3 has 14 amino acids. The CDR3 loop is CASGLGGFEETQYF. The CDR3 region has the DNA TGTGCCAGCGGATTGGGAGGGTTCGAGGAGACCCAGTACTTC.